This T cell receptor beta chain was identified in a study of prognosis after radiotherapy for stage I lung cancer. Multiplex PCR in two rounds served to amplify TCR beta CDR3 from genomic DNA. For every TRBV and TRBJ gene, a specific primer was used in first-round PCR. One entry per CDR3 protein, called by TCRdb with MiXCR from the multiplex PCR reads. This sample has over 15,000 distinct CDR3 sequences; roughly 30% occur once, and the top ten carry about 23%. Germline values: CDR1 SNHLY, CDR2 FYNNEI. The V end was cut by 6 bases, the J end by 6 bases, with 15 bases between. The CDR3 totals 14 residues. At least ten counts were recorded for this clonotype.

The chain uses TRBV2 and TRBJ2-1; D is unclear. This TCR derives from a donor over 45 with non-small cell lung cancer. The specimen comprised PBMCs, sampled before or after stereotactic body radiation therapy (not recorded which). The CDR3 protein is CASSLTLTGNEQFF. CDR3 DNA: TGTGCCAGCAGCCTGACCCTGACCGGCAATGAGCAGTTCTTC.